This T cell receptor beta chain is from a study of identical twins. Study-wide points: The study drew conclusions from cross-sectional statistical analysis, not from following the same donors.

Looked up from germline, CDR1 is LNHDA and CDR2 is SQIVND (reference sequence). The CDR3 runs to 15 residues. The V segment lost 2 bases and the J segment 7 bases; nucleotides outside the gene matches: 8. Each CDR3 protein gets one entry after TCRdb re-called the 5' RACE reads with MiXCR. In the table there are 570,000 or so distinct CDR3 sequences, roughly 9.5% of which are singletons. This clonotype has just a few counts. Its antigen remains unidentified. Every donor was a healthy Caucasian. These same records also appear under a second study, on yellow fever vaccine responses in identical twins.

The origin of this receptor is a woman under 30 in good health. This sequence joins TRBV19 and TRBJ1-5; 7 bases are a match to TRBD1. Sequencing input: PBMCs. CDR3 in DNA: TGTGCCAGTAGTATAACAGGGGAATTAGGCCAGCCCCAGCATTTT. It specifies CASSITGELGQPQHF.